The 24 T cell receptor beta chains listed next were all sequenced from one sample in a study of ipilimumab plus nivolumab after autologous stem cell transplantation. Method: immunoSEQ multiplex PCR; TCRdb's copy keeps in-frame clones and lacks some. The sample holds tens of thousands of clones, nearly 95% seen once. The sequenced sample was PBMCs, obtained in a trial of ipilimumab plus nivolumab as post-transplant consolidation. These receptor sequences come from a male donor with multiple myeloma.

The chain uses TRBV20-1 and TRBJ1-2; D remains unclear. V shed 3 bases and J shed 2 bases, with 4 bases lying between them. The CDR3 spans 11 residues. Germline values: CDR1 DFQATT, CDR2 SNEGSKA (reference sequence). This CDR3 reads CSASRNYGYTF. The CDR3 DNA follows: TGCAGTGCTAGCAGAAACTATGGCTACACCTTC.

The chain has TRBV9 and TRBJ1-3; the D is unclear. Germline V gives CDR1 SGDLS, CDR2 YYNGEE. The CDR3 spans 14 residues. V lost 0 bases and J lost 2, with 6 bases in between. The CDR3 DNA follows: TGTGCCAGCAGCGTAGGTGGGCCTGGAAACACCATATATTTT. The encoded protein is CASSVGGPGNTIYF.

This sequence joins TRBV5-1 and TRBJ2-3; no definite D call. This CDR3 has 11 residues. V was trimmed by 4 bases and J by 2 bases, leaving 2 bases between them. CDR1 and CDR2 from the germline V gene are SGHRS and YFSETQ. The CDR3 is CASSDTDTQYF. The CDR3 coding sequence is TGCGCCAGCAGCGACACAGATACGCAGTATTTT.

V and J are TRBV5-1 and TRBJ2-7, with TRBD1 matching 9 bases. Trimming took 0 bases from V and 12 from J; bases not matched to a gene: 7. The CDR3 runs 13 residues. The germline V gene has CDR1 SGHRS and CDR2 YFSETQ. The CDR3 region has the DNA TGCGCCAGCAGCTTGGGGCGGGACAGGGATTCGTACTTC. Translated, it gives CASSLGRDRDSYF.

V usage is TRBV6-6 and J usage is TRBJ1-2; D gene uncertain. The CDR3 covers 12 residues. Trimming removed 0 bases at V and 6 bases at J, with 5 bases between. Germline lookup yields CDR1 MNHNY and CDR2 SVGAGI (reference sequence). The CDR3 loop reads CASSYSGNGYTF. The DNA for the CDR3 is TGTGCCAGCAGTTACTCGGGAAATGGCTACACCTTC.

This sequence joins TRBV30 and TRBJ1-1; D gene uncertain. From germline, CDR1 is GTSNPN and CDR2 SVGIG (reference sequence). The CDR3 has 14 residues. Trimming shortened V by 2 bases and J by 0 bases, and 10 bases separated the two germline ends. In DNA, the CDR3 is TGTGCCTGGAGTCTAGCCAATTTGAACACTGAAGCTTTCTTT. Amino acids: CAWSLANLNTEAFF. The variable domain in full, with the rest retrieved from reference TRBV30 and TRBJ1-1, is SQTIHQWPATLVQPVGSPLSLECTVEGTSNPNLYWYRQAAGRGLQLLFYSVGIGQISSEVPQNLSASRPQDRQFILSSKKLLLSDSGFYLCAWSLANLNTEAFFGQGTRLTVV.

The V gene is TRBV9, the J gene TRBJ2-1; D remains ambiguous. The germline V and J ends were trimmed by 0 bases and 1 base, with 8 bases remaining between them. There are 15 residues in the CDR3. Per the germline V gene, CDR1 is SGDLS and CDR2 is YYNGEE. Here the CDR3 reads CASSVASNSYNEQFF. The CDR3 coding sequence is TGTGCCAGCAGCGTAGCTTCCAATTCCTACAATGAGCAGTTCTTC.

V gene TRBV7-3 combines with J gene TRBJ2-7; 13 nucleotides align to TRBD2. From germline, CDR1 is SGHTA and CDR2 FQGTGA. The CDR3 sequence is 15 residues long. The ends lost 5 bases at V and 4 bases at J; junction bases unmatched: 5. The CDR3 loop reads CASSTRTSGRYEQYF. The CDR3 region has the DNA TGTGCCAGCAGCACCCGGACTAGCGGGAGATACGAGCAGTACTTC.

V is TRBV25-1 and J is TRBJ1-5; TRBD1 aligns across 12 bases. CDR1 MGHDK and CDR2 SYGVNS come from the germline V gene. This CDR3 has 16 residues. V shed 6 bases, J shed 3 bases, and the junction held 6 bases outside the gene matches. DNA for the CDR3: TGTGCCAGCAGCCCCGGGGGACAGGGGGCCAATCAGCCCCAGCATTTT. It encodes CASSPGGQGANQPQHF.

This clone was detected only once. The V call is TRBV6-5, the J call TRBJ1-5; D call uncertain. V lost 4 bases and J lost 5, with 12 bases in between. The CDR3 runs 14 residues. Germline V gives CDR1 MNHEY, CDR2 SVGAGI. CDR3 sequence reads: CASSSVVFDQPQHF. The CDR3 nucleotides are TGTGCCAGCAGTTCTGTTGTCTTCGATCAGCCCCAGCATTTT.

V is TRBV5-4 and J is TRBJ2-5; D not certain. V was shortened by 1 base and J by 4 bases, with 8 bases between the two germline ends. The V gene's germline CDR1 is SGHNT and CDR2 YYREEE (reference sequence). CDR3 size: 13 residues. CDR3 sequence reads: CASSLLRRETQYF. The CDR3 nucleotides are TGTGCCAGCAGCTTGTTGCGGCGAGAGACCCAGTACTTC.

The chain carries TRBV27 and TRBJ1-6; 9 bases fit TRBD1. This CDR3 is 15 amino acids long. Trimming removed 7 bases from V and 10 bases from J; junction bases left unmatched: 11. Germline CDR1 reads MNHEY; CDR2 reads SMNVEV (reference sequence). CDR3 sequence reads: CASTGNRGLGSPLHF. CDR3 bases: TGTGCCAGCACCGGGAACAGGGGGCTTGGCTCACCCCTCCACTTT.

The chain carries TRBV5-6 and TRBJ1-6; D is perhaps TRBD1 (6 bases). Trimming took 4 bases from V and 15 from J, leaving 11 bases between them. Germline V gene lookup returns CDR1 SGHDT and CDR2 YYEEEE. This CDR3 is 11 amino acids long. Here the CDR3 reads CASSKDRILHF. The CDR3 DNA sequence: TGTGCCAGCAGCAAGGACAGAATCCTCCACTTT.

The CDR3 coding sequence is TGTGCCACCAGCAGAGGACTAGTGCGAGAGACCCAGTACTTC. This gives the protein CATSRGLVRETQYF. The J gene is TRBJ2-5, the V gene TRBV15, with D tentatively TRBD2 (6 bases). The CDR3 has 14 residues. The germline V and J ends were trimmed by 1 base and 4 bases, with 10 bases remaining between them. Germline values: CDR1 LNHNV, CDR2 YYDKDF (reference sequence). Full variable domain (outside the CDR3, taken from reference TRBV15 and TRBJ2-5): DAMVIQNPRYQVTQFGKPVTLSCSQTLNHNVMYWYQQKSSQAPKLLFHYYDKDFNNEADTPDNFQSRRPNTSFCFLDIRSPGLGDTAMYLCATSRGLVRETQYFGPGTRLLVL.

CDR3 sequence reads: CASSQLAGGTTNNEQFF. The CDR3 DNA follows: TGTGCCAGCAGCCAGCTAGCGGGAGGCACCACCAACAATGAGCAGTTCTTC. This sequence joins TRBV4-2 and TRBJ2-1; 11 nucleotides line up with TRBD2. V dropped 3 bases and J dropped 5; count of bases not matched to a gene: 9. This CDR3 contains 17 residues. The germline V gene encodes CDR1 LGHNA and CDR2 YNFKEQ.

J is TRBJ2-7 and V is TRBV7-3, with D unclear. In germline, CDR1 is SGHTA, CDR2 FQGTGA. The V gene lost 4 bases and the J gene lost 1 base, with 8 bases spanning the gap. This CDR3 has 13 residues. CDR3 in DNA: TGTGCCAGCAGCTCCGACAAGTCCTACGAGCAGTACTTC. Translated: CASSSDKSYEQYF.

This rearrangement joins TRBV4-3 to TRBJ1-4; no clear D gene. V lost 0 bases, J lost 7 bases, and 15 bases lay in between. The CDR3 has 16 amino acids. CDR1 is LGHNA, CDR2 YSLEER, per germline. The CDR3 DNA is TGCGCCAGCAGCCAAGATCCTGGGGAGGTATCTGAAAAACTGTTTTTT. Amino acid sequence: CASSQDPGEVSEKLFF.

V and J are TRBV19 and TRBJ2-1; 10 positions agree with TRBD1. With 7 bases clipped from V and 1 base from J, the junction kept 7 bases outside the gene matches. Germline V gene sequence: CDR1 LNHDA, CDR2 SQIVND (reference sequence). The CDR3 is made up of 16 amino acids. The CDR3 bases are TGTGCCAGTACCCCGACAGGGGGCTATTCCTACAATGAGCAGTTCTTC. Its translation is CASTPTGGYSYNEQFF.

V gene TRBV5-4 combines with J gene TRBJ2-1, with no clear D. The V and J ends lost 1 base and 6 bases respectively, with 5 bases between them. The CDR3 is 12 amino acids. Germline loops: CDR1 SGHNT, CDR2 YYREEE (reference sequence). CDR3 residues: CASSLPGNEQFF. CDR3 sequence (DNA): TGTGCCAGCAGCTTGCCTGGCAATGAGCAGTTCTTC. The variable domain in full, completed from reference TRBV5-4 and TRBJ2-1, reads ETGVTQSPTHLIKTRGQQVTLRCSSQSGHNTVSWYQQALGQGPQFIFQYYREEENGRGNFPPRFSGLQFPNYSSELNVNALELDDSALYLCASSLPGNEQFFGPGTRLTVL.

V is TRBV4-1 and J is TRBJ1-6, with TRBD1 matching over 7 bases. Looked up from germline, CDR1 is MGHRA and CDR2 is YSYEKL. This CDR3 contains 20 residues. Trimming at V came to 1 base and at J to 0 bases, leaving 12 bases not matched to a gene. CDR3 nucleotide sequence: TGCGCCAGCAGCCAAGCCCCTCCCTCAGGGGGTAGCTCCTATAATTCACCCCTCCACTTT. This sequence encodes CASSQAPPSGGSSYNSPLHF.

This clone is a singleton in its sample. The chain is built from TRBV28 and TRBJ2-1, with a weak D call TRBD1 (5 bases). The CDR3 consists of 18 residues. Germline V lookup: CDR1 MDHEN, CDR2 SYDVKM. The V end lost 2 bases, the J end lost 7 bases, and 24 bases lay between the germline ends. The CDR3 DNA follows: TGTGCCAGCAGTTTAAGGCGTGGGGTGGGGCCAAGTTGGAATGAGCAGTTCTTC. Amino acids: CASSLRRGVGPSWNEQFF.

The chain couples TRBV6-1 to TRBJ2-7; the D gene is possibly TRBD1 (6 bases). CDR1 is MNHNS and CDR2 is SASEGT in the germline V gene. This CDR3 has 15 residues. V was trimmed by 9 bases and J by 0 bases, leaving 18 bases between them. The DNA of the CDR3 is TGTGCCAGACCACGGTGGACAGAGAGCTCCTACGAGCAGTACTTC. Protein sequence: CARPRWTESSYEQYF.

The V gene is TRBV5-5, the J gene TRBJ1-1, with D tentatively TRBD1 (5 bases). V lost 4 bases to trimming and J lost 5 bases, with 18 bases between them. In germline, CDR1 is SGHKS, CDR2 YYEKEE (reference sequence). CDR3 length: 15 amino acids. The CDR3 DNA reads TGTGCCAGCAGCCCCCTTTGGGGGGGGGTGACTGAAGCTTTCTTT. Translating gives CASSPLWGGVTEAFF.

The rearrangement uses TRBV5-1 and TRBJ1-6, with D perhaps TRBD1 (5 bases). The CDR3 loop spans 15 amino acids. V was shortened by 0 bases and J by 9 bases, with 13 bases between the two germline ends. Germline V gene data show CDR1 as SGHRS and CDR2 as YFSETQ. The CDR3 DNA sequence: TGCGCCAGCAGCTTGGGGACCGGGGACGGTTCACCCCTCCACTTT. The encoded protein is CASSLGTGDGSPLHF.